In this sample, the clone carrying this T cell receptor beta chain turned up a few times. Each TCR cDNA molecule carried a unique molecular identifier. TCRdb reprocessed the 5' RACE reads via MiXCR and lists one record per CDR3 protein. This sample has 15,000 to 20,000 distinct CDR3 sequences, with more than 8% found just once. The germline V gene encodes CDR1 SGHRS and CDR2 YFSETQ. The CDR3 is 14 amino acids. Trimming cost V 8 bases and J 2 bases; bases outside gene matches: 7. The data were taken from a study of spatial heterogeneity in lung cancer. Time point reported: blood at routine non-recurrence follow-up after resection. Whole RNA from tumor, nontumor lung or frozen PBMC was sequenced unsorted.

The receptor's source is a female donor with early-stage non-small cell lung cancer. The sequencing used PBMCs, collected at follow-up. The J gene is TRBJ2-5, the V gene TRBV5-1; 9 bases line up with TRBD2. The DNA for the CDR3 is TGCGCCAGTCATAGCGGGGGCCCACAAGAGACCCAGTACTTC. It encodes CASHSGGPQETQYF.